In this sample, the clone carrying this T cell receptor (beta chain) turned up a few times. Its antigen is undetermined. The data derive from a study of vaccination and CD4 T cells after COVID-19. As for the study in general: Overlapping peptides of the spike proteins of SARS-CoV-2, HCoV-NL63, HCoV-OC43 and HCoV-229E were used for cell stimulation.

The Oncomine TCR Beta short-read assay sequenced DNA from cultured CD4+ T cells. TCRdb independently ran MiXCR on the PCR reads; one entry per CDR3 protein. The data contain under 5,000 distinct CDR3 sequences, 37% of them singletons. Treatment meaning: approximately nine-day PBMC culture with coronavirus spike peptide pools or control peptides (ViraFEST assay). Sequenced here: CD4+ T cells from blood, cultured in vitro, sampled after SARS-CoV-2 vaccination. The source of this sequence is a human donor who had recovered from COVID-19.

The CDR3 is CASSQGGGYEQYF. Here the CDR3 DNA reads TGCGCCAGCAGCCAAGGCGGGGGCTACGAGCAGTACTTC. The chain recombines TRBV4-1 with TRBJ2-7; 7 positions agree with TRBD2. CDR1 and CDR2 from the germline V gene are MGHRA and YSYEKL. The CDR3 is made up of 13 amino acids. V lost 1 base and J lost 3; bases outside the gene matches: 0.